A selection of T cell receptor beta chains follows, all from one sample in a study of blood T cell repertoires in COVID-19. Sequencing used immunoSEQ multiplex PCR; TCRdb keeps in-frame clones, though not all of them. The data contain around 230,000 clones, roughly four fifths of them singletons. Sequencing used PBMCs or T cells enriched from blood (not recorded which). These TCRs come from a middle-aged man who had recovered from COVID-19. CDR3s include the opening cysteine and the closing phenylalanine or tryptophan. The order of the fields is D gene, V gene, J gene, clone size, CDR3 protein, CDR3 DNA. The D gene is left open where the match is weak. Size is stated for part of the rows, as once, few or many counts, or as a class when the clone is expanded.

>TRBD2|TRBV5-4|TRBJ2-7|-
CASSLMTSGNPEQYF
TGTGCCAGCAGCTTGATGACTAGCGGAAACCCCGAGCAGTACTTC
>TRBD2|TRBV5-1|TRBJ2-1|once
CASSLPRGGAFNEQFF
TGCGCCAGCAGCTTGCCCCGGGGGGGAGCCTTTAATGAGCAGTTCTTC
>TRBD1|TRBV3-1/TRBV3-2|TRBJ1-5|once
CASSPQGRGPGQPQHF
TGTGCCAGCAGCCCCCAGGGCAGGGGGCCGGGGCAGCCCCAGCATTTT
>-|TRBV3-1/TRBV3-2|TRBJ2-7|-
CASSPSLGADEQYF
TGTGCCAGCAGCCCGTCGTTGGGGGCCGACGAGCAGTACTTC
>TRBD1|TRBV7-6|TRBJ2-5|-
CASSLDPTGGTQYF
TGTGCCAGCAGCTTAGACCCGACAGGGGGGACCCAGTACTTC
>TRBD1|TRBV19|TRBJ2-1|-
CASSTDRQGNEQFF
TGTGCCAGTAGTACGGACCGACAGGGGAATGAGCAGTTCTTC
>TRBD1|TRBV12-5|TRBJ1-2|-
CASGLSTTGTGGFHGYTF
TGTGCTAGTGGTTTGTCGACAACCGGGACAGGGGGCTTTCATGGCTACACCTTC
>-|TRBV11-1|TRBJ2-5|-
CASSPWGDETQYF
TGTGCCAGCAGCCCCTGGGGGGACGAGACCCAGTACTTC
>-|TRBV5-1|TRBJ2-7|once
CASSLGADNPFYEQYF
TGCGCCAGCAGCTTGGGGGCGGACAACCCCTTCTACGAGCAGTACTTC
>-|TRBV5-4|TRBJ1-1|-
CASSLGGVENTEAFF
TGTGCCAGCAGCTTGGGGGGGGTGGAGAACACTGAAGCTTTCTTT